The 23 T cell receptor beta chains listed next were all sequenced from one sample in a study of blood T cells in healthy people across ages. With a J-beta primer mix and a sample-barcoded 5' primer, a second PCR ran roughly 6 to 11 cycles. TCRdb independently ran MiXCR on the 5' RACE reads; one entry per CDR3 protein. The profile shows roughly 650,000 distinct CDR3 sequences, approximately 29% of them singletons. Sequencing input: blood. These TCRs come from a woman aged 80 or over in good health.

This clonotype was detected ten times or more. This chain uses TRBV20-1 with TRBJ2-1; D remains ambiguous. Per the germline V gene, CDR1 is DFQATT and CDR2 is SNEGSKA (reference sequence). The CDR3 has 14 residues. V was shortened by 1 base and J by 0 bases, with 7 bases between the two germline ends. The chain's CDR3 is CSARAPVSYNEQFF. Written as DNA, the CDR3 is TGCAGTGCTAGAGCACCCGTCTCCTACAATGAGCAGTTCTTC.

This clonotype was counted ten times or more. The rearrangement links TRBV5-1 to TRBJ1-6; 7 nucleotides line up with TRBD1. Losses at the gene ends were 1 base for V and 11 bases for J; bases not matched to a gene: 12. The germline V gene encodes CDR1 SGHRS and CDR2 YFSETQ. The length of the CDR3 is 16 residues. The CDR3 DNA reads as TGCGCCAGCAGCTTGACCGGGACAGCTATGGGCACACCCCTCCACTTT. Amino acid sequence: CASSLTGTAMGTPLHF.

This clonotype was seen at least ten times. The V and J genes are TRBV19 and TRBJ1-2; no definite D call. Germline values: CDR1 LNHDA, CDR2 SQIVND (reference sequence). This CDR3 contains 15 residues. V was clipped by 6 bases and J by 7 bases, with 21 bases between them. The DNA for the CDR3 is TGTGCCAGTAGCGAGACGGGCGGAGGGTCGAGTGGCTACACCTTC. Its protein product is CASSETGGGSSGYTF.

The chain uses TRBV6-1 and TRBJ2-1, with 8 bases aligning to TRBD1. Trimming removed 10 bases from V and 1 base from J; junction bases left unmatched: 6. The CDR3 has 14 residues. CDR1 is MNHNS, CDR2 SASEGT, per germline. The CDR3 sequence is CANQGAPSYNEQFF. CDR3 nucleotides: TGTGCCAACCAGGGGGCACCTTCCTACAATGAGCAGTTCTTC.

In its sample, this clonotype was seen many times. The chain links TRBV29-1 to TRBJ2-1; D possibly corresponds to TRBD2 (6 bases). The ends were cut back, 2 bases at V and 6 bases at J, with 20 bases in the middle. The CDR3 has 16 amino acids. CDR1 is SQVTM, CDR2 ANQGSEA, per germline. The CDR3 here is CSVEKRGAPPGNEQFF. The CDR3 DNA sequence: TGCAGCGTTGAAAAGCGCGGGGCCCCCCCGGGCAATGAGCAGTTCTTC.

The table lists this clonotype with a count of one. A much larger clone differs from this one at a single base, so this may be a read error. The chain couples TRBV12-3 or TRBV12-4 to TRBJ1-1, with a tentative D call TRBD1 (6 bases). CDR3 length: 12 amino acids. In DNA form, the CDR3 reads TGTACCAGCAGTTCTGGGGGCAGATCGGCTTTCTTT. Amino acid sequence: CTSSSGGRSAFF.

This chain joins TRBV12-3 or TRBV12-4 and TRBJ2-4; D remains ambiguous. TRBJ2-7 matches the DNA end more closely, so the J call is doubtful. The CDR3 length is 12 residues. CDR3 nucleotides: TGTGCCAGCAGGCGTAATCAACTCGAGCAGTACTTC. Translated: CASRRNQLEQYF.

The DNA for the CDR3 is TGTGCCAGCAGCTTAGTGCTAGCGGCCGACAATGAGCAGTTCTTC. Protein sequence: CASSLVLAADNEQFF. The chain links TRBV7-2 to TRBJ2-1, with 7 bases aligning to TRBD2. The CDR3 length is 15 residues. V lost 1 base to trimming and J lost 5 bases; unmatched junction nucleotides: 5. Germline CDR1 reads SGHTA; CDR2 reads FQGNSA.

As concerns this clonotype: Being one base from a much bigger clone, this may be a read error. CDR3 loop: CASSELAGGYNEQYF. The CDR3 DNA reads TGTGCCAGCAGCGAACTAGCGGGGGGGTACAATGAGCAGTACTTC. This sequence joins TRBV6-5 and TRBJ2-1, with 13 bases lining up with TRBD2. The J call is uncertain, as TRBJ2-7 better fits the DNA end. CDR3 length: 15 amino acids. Germline lookup yields CDR1 MNHEY and CDR2 SVGAGI.

V and J are TRBV12-3 or TRBV12-4 and TRBJ2-3; weak D call: TRBD2 (6 bases). Trimming stripped 6 bases from V and 7 bases from J, with 23 bases between. This CDR3 is built from 16 residues. The CDR3 here is CASSSPPRGGGNTQYF. For the CDR3, the DNA is TGTGCCAGCAGCTCCCCCCCTAGGGGAGGTGGAAATACGCAGTATTTT.

This sequence joins TRBV24-1 and TRBJ1-1; 7 nucleotides line up with TRBD1. CDR3 length: 14 amino acids. Germline CDR1 reads KGHDR; CDR2 reads SFDVKD. The V gene end was trimmed by 7 bases and the J gene end by 4 bases; junction bases not matched to a gene: 8. The CDR3 loop is CATRATGSSTEAFF. The CDR3 region has the DNA TGTGCCACCAGAGCGACAGGGAGTAGCACTGAAGCTTTCTTT.

The chain carries TRBV7-2 and TRBJ2-1; the match to TRBD2 covers 11 bases. V shed 5 bases and J 6 bases; nucleotides not matched to a gene: 12. CDR3 length: 17 residues. Germline CDR1 is SGHTA and CDR2 is FQGNSA. CDR3 in DNA: TGTGCCAGCAGCCGAGGCGTAGCGGGGGGGCCGGGCAATGAGCAGTTCTTC. As protein: CASSRGVAGGPGNEQFF.

This clonotype was observed at least ten times. A clone one base away is much larger, so this may be a read error. The chain recombines TRBV15 with TRBJ2-3, with TRBD2 as a possible D gene (5 bases). The germline CDR1 and CDR2 sequences are LNHNV and YYDKDF (reference sequence). The CDR3 runs to 14 residues. Trimming pared 4 bases from V and 6 bases from J, leaving 14 bases between. Here the CDR3 reads CATSTRLSGDTQYF. The CDR3 nucleotides are TGTGCCACCAGCACCCGGCTATCGGGGGATACGCAGTATTTT.

This chain connects TRBV5-1 to TRBJ1-2; D ambiguous. The V end was cut by 0 bases, the J end by 2 bases, with 8 bases between. The CDR3 spans 14 residues. The germline V gene has CDR1 SGHRS and CDR2 YFSETQ. The CDR3 DNA reads as TGCGCCAGCAGCTTGGTGTCGGTCAACTATGGCTACACCTTC. This sequence encodes CASSLVSVNYGYTF. Full variable domain (rest looked up from reference TRBV5-1 and TRBJ1-2): KAGVTQTPRYLIKTRGQQVTLSCSPISGHRSVSWYQQTPGQGLQFLFEYFSETQRNKGNFPGRFSGRQFSNSRSEMNVSTLELGDSALYLCASSLVSVNYGYTFGSGTRLTVV.

A note on this clonotype: This clone may be a read error of a much larger clone one base away. This sequence joins TRBV25-1 and TRBJ1-5; the match to TRBD1 covers 8 bases. Trimming removed 8 bases from V and 10 bases from J; junction bases left unmatched: 13. The CDR3 runs 14 residues. The V gene's germline CDR1 is MGHDK and CDR2 SYGVNS. The CDR3 DNA sequence: TGTGCCAGCGCCGCGCCAGGGGGCCTTAGACCCCAGCATTTT. It specifies CASAAPGGLRPQHF. The full variable domain, completed using reference TRBV25-1 and TRBJ1-5, is EADIYQTPRYLVIGTGKKITLECSQTMGHDKMYWYQQDPGMELHLIHYSYGVNSTEKGDLSSESTVSRIRTEHFPLTLESARPSHTSQYLCASAAPGGLRPQHFGDGTRLSIL.

This clonotype was seen ten or more times. The chain has TRBV7-2 and TRBJ2-3; a possible D gene is TRBD2 (7 bases). V lost 5 bases, J lost 0 bases, and 15 bases lay in between. CDR1 and CDR2 (germline): SGHTA, FQGNSA. CDR3 length equals 16 residues. The CDR3 reads CASSPLAGASTDTQYF. Here the CDR3 DNA reads TGTGCCAGCAGCCCCCTGGCGGGGGCGAGCACAGATACGCAGTATTTT.

This clonotype was seen many times. This chain uses TRBV12-3 or TRBV12-4 with TRBJ2-7, with no clear D. V shed 10 bases and J shed 2 bases, with 15 bases lying between them. This CDR3 region has 13 residues. CDR3 DNA sequence: TGTGCCACTTCTCGGACGAAGACCTACGAGCAGTACTTC. Residues: CATSRTKTYEQYF.

This sequence joins TRBV20-1 and TRBJ2-2; TRBD1 aligns across 7 bases. The CDR3 length is 13 residues. Germline V gene lookup returns CDR1 DFQATT and CDR2 SNEGSKA (reference sequence). With V trimmed by 4 bases and J by 5 bases, 4 bases remained unmatched. CDR3 amino acids: CSATDRVTGELFF. CDR3 DNA sequence: TGCAGTGCTACCGACAGGGTTACCGGGGAGCTGTTTTTT.

The sample holds many counts of this clonotype. The CDR3, as DNA: TGTGCCAGCAGTGCGTTCGGGACAGACTACAATGAGCAGTTCTTC. Translating it yields CASSAFGTDYNEQFF. The chain recombines TRBV12-3 or TRBV12-4 with TRBJ2-1; 7 nucleotides line up with TRBD1. Germline trimming cut 5 bases from V and 3 bases from J; bases unmatched to any gene: 7. The CDR3 is made up of 15 amino acids.

Comments on this clonotype: A read error may explain this, as a much larger clone is one base away. The genes are TRBV20-1 and TRBJ1-2; 8 bases agree with TRBD1. V shed 3 bases, J shed 10 bases, and the junction held 7 bases outside the gene matches. Germline CDR1 DFQATT, CDR2 SNEGSKA (reference sequence). This CDR3 is 12 amino acids long. CDR3 protein: CSARVDREDYTF. The CDR3 DNA is TGCAGTGCTAGGGTGGACAGGGAGGACTACACCTTC.

This clonotype was detected only a few times. This sequence joins TRBV6-1 and TRBJ2-1; 7 bases fit TRBD1. Unmatched junction bases numbered 13, after V lost 6 bases and J lost 14 bases. Germline values: CDR1 MNHNS, CDR2 SASEGT. This CDR3 comprises 13 residues. The CDR3 coding sequence is TGTGCCAGCAGGGGAGTAGGTTTGGACAGGAAGTTCTTC. Its translation is CASRGVGLDRKFF.

There are many counts of this clonotype. This chain joins TRBV10-3 and TRBJ1-2; a possible D gene is TRBD1 (5 bases). Trimming shortened V by 7 bases and J by 6 bases, and 15 bases separated the two germline ends. The CDR3 loop spans 13 amino acids. CDR1 and CDR2 from the germline V gene are ENHRY and SYGVKD. CDR3 sequence: CAIMRGEGNGYTF. In DNA, the CDR3 is TGTGCCATCATGCGAGGGGAGGGGAATGGCTACACCTTC.

This clonotype was detected only a few times. The V call is TRBV12-5, the J call TRBJ2-3; 9 positions agree with TRBD1. CDR1 LGHNT and CDR2 FRNRAP come from the germline V gene. This CDR3 has 15 amino acids. V lost 1 base, J lost 6 bases, and 5 bases stayed unmatched. For the CDR3, the DNA is TGTGCTAGTGGTTTGGGCGGACAGGGGAGGGATACGCAGTATTTT. It translates to CASGLGGQGRDTQYF.